This TCR beta chain is drawn from a study of Graves' ophthalmopathy and Graves' hyperthyroidism. Hyperthyroidism patients, all newly diagnosed, had under 2 months' duration and ages of 18 to 65. This CDR3 region has 14 residues. The V gene's germline CDR1 is KGHSH and CDR2 LQKENI. Trimming took 6 bases from V and 2 from J, leaving 13 bases between them. RNA transcripts were the template, and TCR beta CDR3 regions were amplified from them. In the first round, RT-PCR was carried out with HTBI primers, and a multiplex PCR formed the second round. TCRdb re-derived calls from the multiplex PCR reads in MiXCR, one entry per CDR3 protein. The table shows more than 300,000 distinct CDR3 sequences, with 17% occurring only once.

The specimen sequenced was peripheral blood. This receptor was obtained from an adult woman with stable Graves' hyperthyroidism. The chain employs TRBV18 and TRBJ2-5; unclear D gene. CDR3 coding DNA: TGTGCCAGCTCGAAAGGTGGCGGACAAGAGACCCAGTACTTC. It codes for CASSKGGGQETQYF. The whole variable domain, remainder taken from reference TRBV18 and TRBJ2-5, is NAGVMQNPRHLVRRRGQEARLRCSPMKGHSHVYWYRQLPEEGLKFMVYLQKENIIDESGMPKERFSAEFPKEGPSILRIQQVVRGDSAAYFCASSKGGGQETQYFGPGTRLLVL.